These T cell receptor beta chains were read from a single sample in a study of blood T cells in healthy people across ages. MiXCR was run by TCRdb on the 5' RACE reads, yielding one entry per CDR3 protein. Among hundreds of thousands of distinct CDR3 sequences listed, around 50% were seen once. The source material was blood. Source of these receptors: an elderly woman in good health. Both conserved end residues are part of each CDR3. A D gene is named only where the DNA matches it firmly. Rows may omit the clone size; those that give it use once, few, many or a size class.

-,TRBJ1-5,few,TRBV28,TGTGCCAGCAGTTTACGCCTTCAGCCCCAGCATTTT,CASSLRLQPQHF
TRBD2,TRBJ2-1,few,TRBV7-9,TGTGCCAGCAGCTTCCCGACTAGCGGGGGGCTCCTCAGCTCCTACAATGAGCAGTTCTTC,CASSFPTSGGLLSSYNEQFF
-,TRBJ2-7,-,TRBV20-1,TGCAGTGCTAGAGACGAATACGAGCAGTACTTC,CSARDEYEQYF
-,TRBJ1-2,many,TRBV7-2,TGTGCCAGCAGGTTGCGGGAAGGAGGGGTCGTGGTTAGCTATGGCTACACCTTC,CASRLREGGVVVSYGYTF
-,TRBJ1-2,-,TRBV7-9,TGTGCCAGCAGCCCCCCTGTGGGTTCGGGCGGCTACACCTTC,CASSPPVGSGGYTF
TRBD2,TRBJ2-5,few,TRBV2,TGTGCCAGCAGTGAAGTAGGACTAGGGAGTTCAGAGACCCAGTACTTC,CASSEVGLGSSETQYF
-,TRBJ1-6,few,TRBV12-3/TRBV12-4,TGTGCCAGCAGTACCCGACCGTCACCCCTCCACTTT,CASSTRPSPLHF
TRBD2,TRBJ2-3,-,TRBV7-2,TGTGCCGGCAGCTTGGATAGCGGGGGCACAGATACGCAGTATTTT,CAGSLDSGGTDTQYF
-,TRBJ2-7,few,TRBV29-1,TGCAGCGTTGGAGCCTGGGGGCACCAGGGCTACGAGCAGTACTTC,CSVGAWGHQGYEQYF
TRBD2,TRBJ2-1,-,TRBV20-1,TGCAGTGCTAGAGATGTAGCTAGCGGGAGGGCTGAGCAGTTCTTC,CSARDVASGRAEQFF
TRBD2,TRBJ2-7,-,TRBV7-2,TGTGCCAGCAGCTTATATTTGGGCGGGGGACTTTACGAGCAGTACTTC,CASSLYLGGGLYEQYF
TRBD1,TRBJ1-2,-,TRBV6-5,TGTGCCAGCAGCGCCGGGACAGGGGGTGGCTACACCTTC,CASSAGTGGGYTF
-,TRBJ2-5,once,TRBV20-1,TGCAGTGCAACCCCCGGACGAGAAGGCGAGACCCAGTACTTC,CSATPGREGETQYF
TRBD2,TRBJ2-7,many,TRBV7-2,TGTGCCAGCAGTCTCCGTAGCGGGGGCTTTTCCTACGAGCAGTACTTC,CASSLRSGGFSYEQYF